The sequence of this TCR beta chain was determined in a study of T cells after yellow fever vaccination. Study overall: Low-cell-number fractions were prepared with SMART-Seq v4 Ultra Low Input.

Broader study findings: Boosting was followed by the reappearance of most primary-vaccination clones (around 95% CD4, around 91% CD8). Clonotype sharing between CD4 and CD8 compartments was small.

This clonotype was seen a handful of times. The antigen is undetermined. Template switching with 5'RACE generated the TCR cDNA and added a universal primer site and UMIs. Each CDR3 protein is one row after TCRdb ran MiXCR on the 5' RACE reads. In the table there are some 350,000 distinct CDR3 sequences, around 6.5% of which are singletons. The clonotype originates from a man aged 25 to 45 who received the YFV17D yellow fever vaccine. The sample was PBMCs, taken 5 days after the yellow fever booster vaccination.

CDR3 loop: CATTASSYNEQFF. The DNA of the CDR3 is TGTGCCACCACGGCGTCCTCCTACAATGAGCAGTTCTTC. The V call is TRBV19, the J call TRBJ2-1; D is unclear. V was shortened by 10 bases and J by 0 bases, with 10 bases between the two germline ends. CDR3 length: 13 residues. The germline V gene has CDR1 LNHDA and CDR2 SQIVND (reference sequence).